This paragraph covers one TCR beta chain sequence. This sample is part of a study of T-cell reconstitution after alpha-beta-depleted transplantation in children. The CDR3 loop spans 15 amino acids. V shed 1 base and J 3 bases; nucleotides not matched to a gene: 3. Germline V CDR1 and CDR2: WSHSY, SAAADI. Unique molecular identifiers were incorporated during preparation of the TCRbeta library. Each CDR3 protein is one row after TCRdb ran MiXCR on the PCR reads. The data show around 530,000 distinct CDR3 sequences, with approximately 32% seen just once and about 2.3% held by the top ten. The clonotype originates from a human donor who donated a stem cell graft to a child with aplastic anemia. The sample was PBMCs from the stem cell graft donor, taken from the stem cell graft. This chain links TRBV10-2 with TRBJ2-4; 7 nucleotides line up with TRBD2. The CDR3 DNA reads as TGCGCCAGCAGTGAGTGGGGGGGAAACAAAAACATTCAGTACTTC. Protein product: CASSEWGGNKNIQYF.